These 16 T cell receptor beta chains share one sample of origin, sequenced in a study of CD8+ T cells in alopecia areata. As the sequencing template, cDNA was produced by extracting RNA and reverse transcribing it. Assay used: immunoSEQ multiplex PCR; TCRdb lists only in-frame clones, some missing. The sample shows more than 90,000 clones, approximately 60% of them seen only once. Indicated treatment: oral pan-JAK inhibitor, 5-10 mg twice daily. Source: CD8+ T cells sorted from blood, taken at week 4, from a patient treated with tofacitinib. These receptors were obtained from a human donor with alopecia areata.

The chain has TRBV30 and TRBJ1-1; the D is unclear. The CDR3 loop spans 13 amino acids. The germline V gene encodes CDR1 GTSNPN and CDR2 SVGIG (reference sequence). Trimming cost V 5 bases and J 2 bases, with 12 bases left between them. The CDR3: CAWSLVSNTEAFF. The CDR3 nucleotides are TGTGCCTGGTCGTTAGTGAGTAACACTGAAGCTTTCTTT. Variable domain in full (rest from reference TRBV30 and TRBJ1-1): SQTIHQWPATLVQPVGSPLSLECTVEGTSNPNLYWYRQAAGRGLQLLFYSVGIGQISSEVPQNLSASRPQDRQFILSSKKLLLSDSGFYLCAWSLVSNTEAFFGQGTRLTVV.

This clone has only a few counts. The chain employs TRBV4-1 and TRBJ2-5; 12 positions match TRBD2. From germline, CDR1 is MGHRA and CDR2 YSYEKL. This CDR3 has 19 amino acids. The ends lost 6 bases at V and 5 bases at J; junction bases unmatched: 19. CDR3 coding DNA: TGCGCCAGCAGTCACGCAACCGGGACTAGCGGGCCTCTGGGGGAGACCCAGTACTTC. Protein sequence: CASSHATGTSGPLGETQYF.

In its sample, this clone was seen once. The chain carries TRBV9 and TRBJ2-1; D remains ambiguous. This CDR3 spans 16 amino acids. Trimming pared 0 bases from V and 0 bases from J, leaving 10 bases between. CDR1 is SGDLS, CDR2 YYNGEE, per germline. The CDR3 reads CASSVVGSSSYNEQFF. CDR3 in DNA: TGTGCCAGCAGCGTAGTGGGCTCTAGCTCCTACAATGAGCAGTTCTTC.

This chain joins TRBV5-6 and TRBJ2-5; no firm D call. The CDR3 runs 14 residues. V was shortened by 1 base and J by 1 base, with 8 bases between the two germline ends. The germline gives CDR1 SGHDT, CDR2 YYEEEE. The CDR3 spells CASSLLQIQETQYF. In DNA, the CDR3 is TGTGCCAGCAGCTTGTTGCAGATCCAAGAGACCCAGTACTTC.

The chain joins TRBV7-3 to TRBJ2-7; 11 bases are a match to TRBD1. CDR3 length equals 15 residues. J was trimmed by 0 bases and V by 6 bases; bases with no gene match: 4. Germline lookup yields CDR1 SGHTA and CDR2 FQGTGA. The CDR3 nucleotides are TGTGCCAGCAGTCGGACAGGGGGCGCCTCCTACGAGCAGTACTTC. Encoded protein: CASSRTGGASYEQYF.

The chain joins TRBV27 to TRBJ2-7; D call uncertain. Trimming removed 8 bases from V and 2 bases from J, with 4 bases in between. This CDR3 spans 10 amino acids. Germline-derived CDR1 and CDR2 are MNHEY and SMNVEV (reference sequence). The CDR3 protein is CASGTYEQYF. CDR3 in DNA: TGTGCCAGCGGGACCTACGAGCAGTACTTC.

The chain uses TRBV5-1 and TRBJ2-1, with 11 bases lining up with TRBD2. Germline CDR1 reads SGHRS; CDR2 reads YFSETQ. The CDR3 is made up of 18 amino acids. J lost 0 bases, V lost 5 bases, and 10 bases had no gene match. The CDR3 protein is CASRGGTSGFSSYNEQFF. The CDR3 nucleotides are TGCGCCAGCAGGGGTGGGACTAGCGGCTTTAGCTCCTACAATGAGCAGTTCTTC.

The rearrangement links TRBV5-6 to TRBJ1-2; D perhaps matches TRBD1 (5 bases). The CDR3 extends over 15 amino acids. V was pared by 4 bases and J by 4 bases, with 17 bases between. Germline V gives CDR1 SGHDT, CDR2 YYEEEE. The CDR3 loop reads CASSMTADFRYGYTF. The CDR3 DNA follows: TGTGCCAGCAGCATGACAGCGGACTTCCGCTATGGCTACACCTTC.

This clone was counted a few times. The CDR3 spells CASSLAGTSNYGYTF. The DNA of the CDR3 is TGCGCCAGCAGCCTGGCGGGCACCTCTAACTATGGCTACACCTTC. The chain recombines TRBV4-3 with TRBJ1-2; D unclear. CDR3 length equals 15 residues. Trimming shortened V by 4 bases and J by 0 bases, and 12 bases separated the two germline ends. The germline V gene has CDR1 LGHNA and CDR2 YSLEER.

J is TRBJ2-2 and V is TRBV9; perhaps D is TRBD1 or TRBD2 (5 bases each). The germline V gene encodes CDR1 SGDLS and CDR2 YYNGEE. The V end was cut by 5 bases, the J end by 1 base, with 12 bases between. The CDR3 is made up of 15 amino acids. CDR3 in amino acids: CASRTGTENTGELFF. The CDR3 DNA follows: TGTGCCAGCAGGACCGGGACGGAGAACACCGGGGAGCTGTTTTTT.

J is TRBJ2-3 and V is TRBV7-9; TRBD1 is a possible D gene (5 bases). CDR1 is SEHNR, CDR2 FQNEAQ, per germline (reference sequence). The CDR3 covers 13 residues. Trimming stripped 5 bases from V and 6 bases from J, with 12 bases between. CDR3 sequence: CASSRTPSDTQYF. CDR3 in DNA: TGTGCCAGCAGCCGGACACCCTCCGATACGCAGTATTTT.

This clone turned up a few times. V usage is TRBV4-3 and J usage is TRBJ2-1; TRBD2 aligns across 10 bases. This CDR3 is 15 amino acids long. Germline trimming cut 5 bases from V and 4 bases from J; bases unmatched to any gene: 5. Looked up from germline, CDR1 is LGHNA and CDR2 is YSLEER. The CDR3, as DNA: TGCGCCAGCAGCTTACTAGCGGGGAGTTACAATGAGCAGTTCTTC. Translated: CASSLLAGSYNEQFF.

A few counts support this clone. V gene TRBV7-2 combines with J gene TRBJ1-2; D unresolved. Germline assignment: CDR1 SGHTA and CDR2 FQGNSA. This CDR3 region has 15 residues. The ends were cut back, 4 bases at V and 4 bases at J, with 16 bases in the middle. CDR3 DNA sequence: TGTGCCAGCAGCTCATTAGGAGGGCGCGTCTATGGCTACACCTTC. Protein product: CASSSLGGRVYGYTF.

This rearrangement joins TRBV4-1 to TRBJ2-3; TRBD1 is a possible D gene (6 bases). The V and J ends lost 0 bases and 7 bases respectively, with 20 bases between them. This CDR3 contains 17 residues. CDR1 is MGHRA, CDR2 YSYEKL, per germline. The CDR3 nucleotides read TGCGCCAGCAGCCAAGATAAGGGGGTACTGGGTGCGTATACGCAGTATTTT. Residues: CASSQDKGVLGAYTQYF.

With regard to this clone: At the DNA level, this CDR3 is encoded by other sequences in the same sample as well. V usage is TRBV7-6 and J usage is TRBJ2-5; D perhaps matches TRBD1 (5 bases). Trimming removed 1 base from V and 1 base from J, with 7 bases in between. The CDR3 is made up of 14 amino acids. Germline CDR1 SGHVS, CDR2 FNYEAQ. The DNA for the CDR3 is TGTGCCAGCAGCTTAGACAGGTCCCAAGAGACCCAGTACTTC. Protein product: CASSLDRSQETQYF.

The chain carries TRBV5-6 and TRBJ1-2; a weak D match, TRBD1 (5 bases). The germline gives CDR1 SGHDT, CDR2 YYEEEE. V was shortened by 4 bases and J by 8 bases, with 18 bases between the two germline ends. This CDR3 spans 14 amino acids. The CDR3 DNA sequence: TGTGCCAGCAGCCACGGACAATCTCGTAGGGGCTACACCTTC. As protein: CASSHGQSRRGYTF.